This entry describes one T cell receptor beta chain. No antigen is known for it. For every subset, genomic DNA was evenly distributed across several immunoSEQ plates. Assay: immunoSEQ multiplex PCR; the TCRdb copy retains only in-frame clones and omits some. The table includes a few million clones, approximately 92% detected once. This entry comes from a study of shared clonotypes between healthy human individuals. Across the whole study: Each donor's CD4 naive and CD4 memory cells filled three plates apiece, CD8 naive two, and CD8 memory one. Study results and caveats: With few donors, the genetic and exposure-history diversity represented was limited.

CD8 cells regarded as naive lacked CD45RO, were positively chosen for CCR7, and omitted terminally differentiated effector memory CD45RA+ cells. CDR1 MNHEY and CDR2 SMNVEV come from the germline V gene (reference sequence). V was trimmed by 4 bases and J by 6 bases, leaving 9 bases between them. CDR3 length: 13 residues. The sequenced sample was naive CD8+ T cells from PBMCs. This receptor was taken from a man aged 18-30 years in good health. Some clones in this sample may be carry-over from other donors' samples. The V gene is TRBV27, the J gene TRBJ2-2, with a possible D match to TRBD1 (6 bases). CDR3 sequence (DNA): TGTGCCAGCAGTTACAGGGCCGCCGGGGAGCTGTTTTTT. It yields the protein CASSYRAAGELFF.